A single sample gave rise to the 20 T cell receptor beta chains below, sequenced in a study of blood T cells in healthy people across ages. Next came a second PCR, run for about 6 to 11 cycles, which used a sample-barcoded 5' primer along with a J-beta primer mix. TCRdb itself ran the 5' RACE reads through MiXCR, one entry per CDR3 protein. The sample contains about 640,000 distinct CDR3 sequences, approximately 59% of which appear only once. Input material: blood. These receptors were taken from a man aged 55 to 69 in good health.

The CDR3 sequence is CASSLAGTGRAEAFF. For the CDR3, the DNA is TGCGCCAGCAGCTTGGCCGGGACAGGGAGGGCTGAAGCTTTCTTT. V is TRBV5-1 and J is TRBJ1-1, with TRBD1 matching 9 bases. The ends lost 0 bases at V and 6 bases at J; junction bases unmatched: 6. The CDR3 is made up of 15 amino acids. CDR1 and CDR2 (germline): SGHRS, YFSETQ.

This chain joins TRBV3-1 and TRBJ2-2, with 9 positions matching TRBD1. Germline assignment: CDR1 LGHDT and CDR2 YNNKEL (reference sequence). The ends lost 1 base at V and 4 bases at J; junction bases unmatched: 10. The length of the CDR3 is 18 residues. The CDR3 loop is CASSQGQGGFSGTGELFF. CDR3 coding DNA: TGTGCCAGCAGCCAAGGACAGGGGGGTTTTTCGGGCACCGGGGAGCTGTTTTTT.

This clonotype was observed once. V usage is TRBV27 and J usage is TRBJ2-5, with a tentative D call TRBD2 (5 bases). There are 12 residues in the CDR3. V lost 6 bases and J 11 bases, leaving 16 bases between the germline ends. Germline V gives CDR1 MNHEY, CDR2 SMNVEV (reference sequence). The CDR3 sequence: CASRGRTDEQYF. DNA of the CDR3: TGTGCCAGCAGGGGGAGAACCGATGAGCAGTACTTC.

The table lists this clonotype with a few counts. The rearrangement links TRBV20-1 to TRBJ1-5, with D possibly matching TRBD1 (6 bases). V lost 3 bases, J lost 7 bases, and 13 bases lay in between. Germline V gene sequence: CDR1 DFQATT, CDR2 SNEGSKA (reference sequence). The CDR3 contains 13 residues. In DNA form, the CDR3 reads TGCAGTGCTAGTCAGGGGCCGGGGCAGCCCCAGCATTTT. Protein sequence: CSASQGPGQPQHF.

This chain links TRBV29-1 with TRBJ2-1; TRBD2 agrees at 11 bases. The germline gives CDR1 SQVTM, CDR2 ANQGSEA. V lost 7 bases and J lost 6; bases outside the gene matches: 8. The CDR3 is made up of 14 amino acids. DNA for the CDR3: TGCAGCGCCAAAACTAGCGGGGGACGCAATGAGCAGTTCTTC. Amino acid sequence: CSAKTSGGRNEQFF.

The CDR3 region is CSARDRGGLEGYTF. The DNA for the CDR3 is TGCAGTGCTAGAGATAGGGGGGGGCTTGAAGGCTACACCTTC. J is TRBJ1-2 and V is TRBV20-1, with D perhaps matching TRBD1 (6 bases). The V gene's germline CDR1 is DFQATT and CDR2 SNEGSKA (reference sequence). The CDR3 contains 14 residues. The V end lost 0 bases, the J end lost 8 bases, and 16 bases lay between the germline ends.

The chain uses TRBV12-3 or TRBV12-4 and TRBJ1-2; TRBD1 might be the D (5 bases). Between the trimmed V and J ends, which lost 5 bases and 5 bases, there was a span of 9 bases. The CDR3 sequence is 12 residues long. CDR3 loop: CASSRTLYGYTF. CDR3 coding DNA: TGTGCCAGCAGTCGGACACTGTATGGCTACACCTTC.

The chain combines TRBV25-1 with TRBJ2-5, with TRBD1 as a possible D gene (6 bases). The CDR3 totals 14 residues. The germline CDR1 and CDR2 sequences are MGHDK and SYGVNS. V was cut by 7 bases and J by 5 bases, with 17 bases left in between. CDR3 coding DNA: TGTGCCAGCACTCGGGCAGGGGTAGGGGAGACCCAGTACTTC. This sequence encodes CASTRAGVGETQYF.

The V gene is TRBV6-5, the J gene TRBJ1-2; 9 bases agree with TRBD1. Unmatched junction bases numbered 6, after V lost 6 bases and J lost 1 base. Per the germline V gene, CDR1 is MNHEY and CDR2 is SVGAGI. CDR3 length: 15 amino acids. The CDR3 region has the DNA TGTGCCAGCAGAACGGGACAGGGAAATAACTATGGCTACACCTTC. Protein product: CASRTGQGNNYGYTF.

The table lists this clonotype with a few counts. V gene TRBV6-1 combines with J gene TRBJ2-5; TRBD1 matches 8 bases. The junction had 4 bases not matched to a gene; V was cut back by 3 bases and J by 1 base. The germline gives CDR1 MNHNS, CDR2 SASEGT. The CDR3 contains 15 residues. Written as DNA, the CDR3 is TGTGCCAGCAGTGATCGACAGGGGTCCCAAGAGACCCAGTACTTC. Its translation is CASSDRQGSQETQYF.

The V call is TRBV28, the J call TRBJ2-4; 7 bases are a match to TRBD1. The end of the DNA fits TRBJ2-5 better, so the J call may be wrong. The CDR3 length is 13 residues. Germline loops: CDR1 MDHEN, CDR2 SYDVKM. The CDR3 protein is CASRATGVETQYF. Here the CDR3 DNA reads TGTGCCAGCAGGGCCACAGGGGTAGAGACCCAGTACTTC.

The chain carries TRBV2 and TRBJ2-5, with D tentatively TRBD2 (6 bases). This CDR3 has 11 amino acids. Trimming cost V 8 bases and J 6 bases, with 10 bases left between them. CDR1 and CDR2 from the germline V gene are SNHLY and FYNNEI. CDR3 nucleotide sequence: TGTGCCAGCGTGGACTACCAGACCCAGTACTTC. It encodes CASVDYQTQYF. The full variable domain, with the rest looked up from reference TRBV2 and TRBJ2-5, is EPEVTQTPSHQVTQMGQEVILRCVPISNHLYFYWYRQILGQKVEFLVSFYNNEISEKSEIFDDQFSVERPDGSNFTLKIRSTKLEDSAMYFCASVDYQTQYFGPGTRLLVL.

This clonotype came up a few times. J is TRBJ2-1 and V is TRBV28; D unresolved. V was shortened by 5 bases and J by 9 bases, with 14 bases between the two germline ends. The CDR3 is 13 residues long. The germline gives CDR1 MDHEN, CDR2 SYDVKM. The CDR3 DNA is TGTGCCAGCAGTAACACCGGGTCGGCTGAGCAGTTCTTC. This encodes CASSNTGSAEQFF.

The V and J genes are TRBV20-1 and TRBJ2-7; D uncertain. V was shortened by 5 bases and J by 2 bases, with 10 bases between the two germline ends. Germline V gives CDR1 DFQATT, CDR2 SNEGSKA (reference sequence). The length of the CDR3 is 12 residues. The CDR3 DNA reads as TGCAGTGCTGCCTACCAGCCCTACGAGCAGTACTTC. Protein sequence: CSAAYQPYEQYF.

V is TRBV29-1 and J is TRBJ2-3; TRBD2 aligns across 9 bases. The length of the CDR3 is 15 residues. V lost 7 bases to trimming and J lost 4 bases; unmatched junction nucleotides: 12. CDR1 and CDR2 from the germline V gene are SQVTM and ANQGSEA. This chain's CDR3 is CSGSRGTSRSDTQYF. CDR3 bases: TGCAGCGGCTCAAGAGGGACTAGCCGCTCAGATACGCAGTATTTT.

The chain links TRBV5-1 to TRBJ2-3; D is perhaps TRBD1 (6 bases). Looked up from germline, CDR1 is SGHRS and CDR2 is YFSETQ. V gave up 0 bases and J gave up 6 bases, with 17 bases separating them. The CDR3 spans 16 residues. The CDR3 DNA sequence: TGCGCCAGCAGCTTGGAGGGCAGGGGTAAGACGGATACGCAGTATTTT. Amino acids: CASSLEGRGKTDTQYF.

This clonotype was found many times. DNA of the CDR3: TGTGCCAGCAGCCGGCAAACCGGGGGGAGACAAGAGACCCAGTACTTC. Translation: CASSRQTGGRQETQYF. The gene calls are TRBV3-1 and TRBJ2-5, with TRBD2 matching 7 bases. The CDR3 has 16 amino acids. Looked up from germline, CDR1 is LGHDT and CDR2 is YNNKEL (reference sequence). With V trimmed by 4 bases and J by 2 bases, 10 bases remained unmatched.

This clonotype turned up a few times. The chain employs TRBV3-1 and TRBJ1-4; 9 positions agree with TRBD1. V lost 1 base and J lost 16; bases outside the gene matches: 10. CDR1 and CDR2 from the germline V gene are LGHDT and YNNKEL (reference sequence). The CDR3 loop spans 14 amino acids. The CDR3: CASSQGNWDRVRFF. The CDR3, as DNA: TGTGCCAGCAGCCAAGGAAATTGGGACAGGGTCAGGTTTTTT.

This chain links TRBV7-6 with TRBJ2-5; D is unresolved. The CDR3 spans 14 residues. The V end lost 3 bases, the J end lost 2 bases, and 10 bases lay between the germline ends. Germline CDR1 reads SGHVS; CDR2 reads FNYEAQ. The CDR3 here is CASSFGSTQETQYF. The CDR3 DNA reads TGTGCCAGCAGCTTTGGGTCAACTCAAGAGACCCAGTACTTC.

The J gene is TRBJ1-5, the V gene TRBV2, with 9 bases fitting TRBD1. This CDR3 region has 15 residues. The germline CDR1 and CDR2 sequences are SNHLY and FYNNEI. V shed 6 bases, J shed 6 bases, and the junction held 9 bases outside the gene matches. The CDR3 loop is CASSELQGAGQPQHF. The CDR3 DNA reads TGTGCCAGCAGCGAATTACAGGGGGCTGGTCAGCCCCAGCATTTT.